These 11 T cell receptor beta chains were all obtained from the same sample, sequenced in a study of blood T cell repertoires in COVID-19 (TCRdb year 2020). Library preparation was by the immunoSEQ multiplex PCR assay. TCRdb retrieved this table from immuneACCESS and kept in-frame rearrangements only. Not all clones are present; in checked studies, unresolved V genes account for under half, and no reason is known for the remainder. In all, the sample holds around 100,000 clones, and roughly 79% of those were seen once. The ten biggest clones cover approximately 31% of the sample. Sequencing was performed on peripheral blood. The receptor source for this set is a man between 65 and 85 years old with active or convalescent COVID-19.

The gene calls are TRBV6-2 or TRBV6-3 and TRBJ2-3, with 9 nucleotides matching TRBD1. The germline V gene has CDR1 MNHEY and CDR2 SVGEGT. Trimming took 5 bases from V and 4 from J; bases not matched to a gene: 10. The CDR3 loop spans 16 amino acids. CDR3 DNA: TGTGCCAGCAGTCAGCCGGGACAGGGAGGCCCAGATACGCAGTATTTT. Translating gives CASSQPGQGGPDTQYF.

The V and J genes are TRBV9 and TRBJ2-3, with 10 positions matching TRBD1. Germline V gene data show CDR1 as SGDLS and CDR2 as YYNGEE. Unmatched junction bases numbered 9, after V lost 0 bases and J lost 5 bases. This CDR3 contains 17 residues. Here the CDR3 reads CASSVAGTGAGGDTQYF. As DNA, the CDR3 is TGTGCCAGCAGCGTAGCTGGGACAGGGGCCGGTGGAGATACGCAGTATTTT.

The chain uses TRBV14 and TRBJ1-6, with TRBD1 matching over 7 bases. The CDR3 has 15 residues. The germline V gene has CDR1 SGHDN and CDR2 FVKESK. Unmatched junction bases numbered 5, after V lost 1 base and J lost 8 bases. Written as DNA, the CDR3 is TGTGCCAGCAGCCAAGTACAGGGGTCCTATTCACCCCTCCACTTT. It translates to CASSQVQGSYSPLHF.

The chain couples TRBV7-9 to TRBJ2-7; D unresolved. The CDR3 is 13 residues long. Germline CDR1 is SEHNR and CDR2 is FQNEAQ (reference sequence). V gave up 4 bases and J gave up 7 bases, with 14 bases separating them. In DNA, the CDR3 is TGTGCCAGCAGCTCCTCAGGTTTAGGAGAGCAGTACTTC. It translates to CASSSSGLGEQYF.

The chain combines TRBV14 with TRBJ1-1; possibly TRBD1 for D (6 bases). Germline lookup yields CDR1 SGHDN and CDR2 FVKESK. This CDR3 has 14 amino acids. Trimming stripped 3 bases from V and 1 base from J, with 9 bases between. CDR3: CASSHRGGNTEAFF. Here the CDR3 DNA reads TGTGCCAGCAGCCACAGGGGTGGGAACACTGAAGCTTTCTTT.

The rearrangement joins TRBV7-2 to TRBJ2-4, with a possible D match to TRBD2 (5 bases). There are 17 residues in the CDR3. Between the trimmed V and J ends, which lost 1 base and 1 base, there was a span of 14 bases. Germline CDR1 reads SGHTA; CDR2 reads FQGNSA. CDR3 residues: CASSLDRLLTAKNIQYF. The DNA for the CDR3 is TGTGCCAGCAGCTTAGATCGACTACTCACGGCCAAAAACATTCAGTACTTC.

The chain couples TRBV30 to TRBJ1-2; 7 nucleotides align to TRBD1. The CDR3 length is 14 residues. Germline V gene data show CDR1 as GTSNPN and CDR2 as SVGIG (reference sequence). Germline trimming cut 0 bases from V and 6 bases from J; bases unmatched to any gene: 7. Here the CDR3 DNA reads TGTGCCTGGAGTGTACAGGGGTGGCATGATGGCTACACCTTC. The encoded protein is CAWSVQGWHDGYTF.

As for this clone: An end of the junction does not agree with germline; a read error may underlie this. V is TRBV7-2 and J is TRBJ2-7; 8 bases fit TRBD2. Per the germline V gene, CDR1 is SGHTA and CDR2 is FQGNSA. This CDR3 spans 15 amino acids. CDR3 DNA sequence: TGTGCCAGCAGCCTAGCGGGCCCGGCGTCCTACGAGCAGTACTTC. It yields the protein CASSLAGPASYEQYF.

This clone was recorded a few times. The V and J genes are TRBV28 and TRBJ2-5; unclear D gene. Per the germline V gene, CDR1 is MDHEN and CDR2 is SYDVKM. The germline V and J ends were trimmed by 7 bases and 4 bases, with 16 bases remaining between them. The CDR3 is made up of 14 amino acids. The CDR3 region has the DNA TGTGCCAGCACCTACGCTCTAGACGGAGAGACCCAGTACTTC. Protein: CASTYALDGETQYF. Looking up the rest from reference TRBV28 and TRBJ2-5 gives the full variable domain: DVKVTQSSRYLVKRTGEKVFLECVQDMDHENMFWYRQDPGLGLRLIYFSYDVKMKEKGDIPEGYSVSREKKERFSLILESASTNQTSMYLCASTYALDGETQYFGPGTRLLVL.

The genes are TRBV7-8 and TRBJ2-2; 7 bases fit TRBD1. The J segment lost 6 bases and the V segment lost 1 base, leaving 2 bases of the junction unmatched. The germline gives CDR1 SGHVS, CDR2 FQNEAQ. This CDR3 comprises 14 residues. The CDR3 is CASSLGTGAGELFF. Here the CDR3 DNA reads TGTGCCAGCAGCTTAGGCACAGGGGCCGGGGAGCTGTTTTTT.

This sequence joins TRBV9 and TRBJ1-3; D gene unclear. Germline V CDR1 and CDR2: SGDLS, YYNGEE. CDR3 length: 15 amino acids. Trimming removed 2 bases from V and 0 bases from J, with 9 bases in between. Here the CDR3 reads CASSVDGDSGNTIYF. In nucleotides, the CDR3 is TGTGCCAGCAGCGTTGACGGAGACTCTGGAAACACCATATATTTT.